This T cell receptor beta chain was documented in a study of cytomegalovirus exposure and HLA in healthy donors. Turning to this clone: Its antigen is still unknown.

The CDR3 has 15 residues. The V gene lost 0 bases and the J gene lost 3 bases, with 12 bases spanning the gap. Germline assignment: CDR1 LGHNA and CDR2 YSLEER. The study, taken as a whole, reports: Roughly uniform depth of sequencing across donors was assumed in presence/absence analyses. It was shown in a later analysis that HLA-associated TCR beta chains were more clonally expanded than other, equally common chains.

With 60 Vbeta and 13 Jbeta primers, the PCR was carried out. Generated by immunoSEQ multiplex PCR, the TCRdb table keeps only in-frame clones and is missing some. The sample table sets out approximately 70,000 clones. Donors counted as nominally healthy when sampled, yet unrecorded immune exposures were likely. The J gene is TRBJ2-7, the V gene TRBV4-3; weak D call: TRBD2 (6 bases). The specimen was PBMCs. The sequence was obtained from a woman aged 40 to 49 in good health and CMV-seropositive. The CDR3: CASSQEKRGYYEQYF. In DNA, the CDR3 is TGCGCCAGCAGCCAAGAAAAACGGGGGTACTACGAGCAGTACTTC.